One and the same sample provided the 32 T cell receptor beta chains below, sequenced in a study of blood T cells in healthy people across ages. Primed by a sample-barcoded 5' primer and a J-beta primer mix, a second PCR proceeded for about 7 to 11 cycles. TCRdb reprocessed the 5' RACE reads via MiXCR and lists one record per CDR3 protein. Of hundreds of thousands of distinct CDR3 sequences in the sample, 35% to 60% were seen once. The sample taken for sequencing was blood. The source of these receptors is an elderly man in good health.

A few counts support this clonotype. The CDR3 sequence: CAWSATGQFNSPLHF. CDR3 sequence (DNA): TGTGCCTGGAGTGCCACGGGACAATTTAATTCACCCCTCCACTTT. The V and J genes are TRBV30 and TRBJ1-6, with D perhaps matching TRBD1 (6 bases). V was trimmed by 1 base and J by 6 bases, leaving 13 bases between them. Germline CDR1 is GTSNPN and CDR2 is SVGIG (reference sequence). There are 15 residues in the CDR3.

V and J are TRBV9 and TRBJ2-1; 11 nucleotides align to TRBD2. J was trimmed by 2 bases and V by 4 bases; bases with no gene match: 2. From germline, CDR1 is SGDLS and CDR2 YYNGEE. The CDR3 is 15 amino acids. This CDR3 reads CASSNSGRAYNEQFF. The CDR3 DNA reads as TGTGCCAGCAGCAATAGCGGGAGGGCCTACAATGAGCAGTTCTTC.

This clonotype was counted only a few times. The chain carries TRBV15 and TRBJ2-4; 14 nucleotides align to TRBD2. V lost 3 bases, J lost 1 base, and 5 bases stayed unmatched. Germline CDR1 reads LNHNV; CDR2 reads YYDKDF (reference sequence). This CDR3 contains 18 residues. The CDR3 region is CATSRTSGRAQAKNIQYF. In nucleotides, the CDR3 is TGTGCCACCAGCAGGACTAGCGGGAGGGCCCAGGCCAAAAACATTCAGTACTTC.

This rearrangement joins TRBV28 to TRBJ2-1, with TRBD1 matching 9 bases. The V gene's germline CDR1 is MDHEN and CDR2 SYDVKM. This CDR3 is built from 16 residues. The V segment lost 5 bases and the J segment 5 bases; nucleotides outside the gene matches: 10. The CDR3 DNA reads TGTGCCAGCAGTCCACACCGGGACAGGGAGAACAATGAGCAGTTCTTC. The encoded protein is CASSPHRDRENNEQFF.

V and J are TRBV7-9 and TRBJ2-1; 8 bases map to TRBD2. The V segment lost 5 bases and the J segment 4 bases; nucleotides outside the gene matches: 19. The germline CDR1 and CDR2 sequences are SEHNR and FQNEAQ (reference sequence). The CDR3 contains 19 residues. The CDR3 DNA reads as TGTGCCAGCAGCGCCTTTCCCCGGTTAATGGGACTAGTATACAATGAGCAGTTCTTC. Translating gives CASSAFPRLMGLVYNEQFF. Looking up the rest from reference TRBV7-9 and TRBJ2-1 gives the full variable domain: DTGVSQNPRHKITKRGQNVTFRCDPISEHNRLYWYRQTLGQGPEFLTYFQNEAQLEKSRLLSDRFSAERPKGSFSTLEIQRTEQGDSAMYLCASSAFPRLMGLVYNEQFFGPGTRLTVL.

The V gene is TRBV20-1, the J gene TRBJ2-7; the match to TRBD1 covers 7 bases. The J call is doubtful: the DNA matches TRBJ2-5 better. Germline V gene data show CDR1 as DFQATT and CDR2 as SNEGSKA (reference sequence). This CDR3 contains 15 residues. CDR3 sequence (DNA): TGCAGTGCTAGAGATAGTACAGGGGTCCTAGAGACCCAGTACTTC. Translated, it gives CSARDSTGVLETQYF.

As concerns this clonotype: It may be a read error: a sequence one base away is much more abundant. CDR3 loop: CTSSLEVLQVNEQFF. CDR3 bases: TGTACCAGCAGCTTAGAAGTCTTGCAAGTCAATGAGCAGTTCTTC. The chain is built from TRBV7-2 and TRBJ2-1; D ambiguous. Germline V CDR1 and CDR2: SGHTA, FQGNSA. With 1 base removed from V and 6 bases from J, the gap between germline ends came to 13 bases. The CDR3 has 15 amino acids.

This clonotype showed up just a few times. This CDR3 reads CASSLSPISTEAFF. The CDR3 DNA follows: TGTGCCAGCAGCTTAAGTCCCATTTCGACTGAAGCTTTCTTT. This chain links TRBV7-3 with TRBJ1-1, with D unresolved. Germline values: CDR1 SGHTA, CDR2 FQGTGA. Trimming took off 1 base at V and 5 bases at J, with 11 bases between the two ends. The CDR3 sequence is 14 residues long.

This chain connects TRBV7-2 to TRBJ1-4; D uncertain. CDR1 is SGHTA, CDR2 FQGNSA, per germline. This CDR3 has 13 amino acids. Trimming took off 6 bases at V and 8 bases at J, with 13 bases between the two ends. Written as DNA, the CDR3 is TGTGCCAGCAGTCCCGACTGGCGAGAAAAACTGTTTTTT. This encodes CASSPDWREKLFF.

The chain carries TRBV5-1 and TRBJ2-7; TRBD2 agrees at 16 bases. The V segment lost 2 bases and the J segment 3 bases; nucleotides outside the gene matches: 8. CDR1 is SGHRS, CDR2 YFSETQ, per germline. The CDR3 is 18 amino acids. CDR3 protein: CASSFTPGLAGGSYEQYF. The CDR3 DNA reads TGCGCCAGCAGCTTTACCCCGGGACTAGCGGGAGGGAGCTACGAGCAGTACTTC.

Remarks on this clonotype: Germline is not matched at one junction end, which may reflect a read error. V usage is TRBV10-3 and J usage is TRBJ2-5, with 8 bases fitting TRBD1. The CDR3 extends over 12 amino acids. Per germline, CDR1 ENHRY and CDR2 SYGVKD. The CDR3 DNA follows: TGTACCATCAGAGACAGGGGAGAGACCCAGTACTTC. This gives the protein CTIRDRGETQYF.

The sample holds a few counts of this clonotype. The chain is built from TRBV20-1 and TRBJ2-3, with 10 bases lining up with TRBD1. J was trimmed by 2 bases and V by 6 bases; bases with no gene match: 8. Per the germline V gene, CDR1 is DFQATT and CDR2 is SNEGSKA (reference sequence). The CDR3 sequence is 15 residues long. The CDR3 is CSARQGASPTDTQYF. CDR3 bases: TGCAGTGCCCGACAGGGGGCTTCCCCCACAGATACGCAGTATTTT.

The chain has TRBV6-5 and TRBJ2-2; no clear D. The length of the CDR3 is 13 residues. V was trimmed by 7 bases and J by 1 base, leaving 7 bases between them. The germline gives CDR1 MNHEY, CDR2 SVGAGI. CDR3 loop: CASTNRNTGELFF. CDR3 bases: TGTGCCAGCACTAACAGGAACACCGGGGAGCTGTTTTTT.

The chain combines TRBV27 with TRBJ2-7, with 9 positions matching TRBD1. V shed 5 bases and J 3 bases; nucleotides not matched to a gene: 8. Germline V lookup: CDR1 MNHEY, CDR2 SMNVEV (reference sequence). The CDR3 sequence is 15 residues long. CDR3 loop: CASSPGTGKIYEQYF. CDR3 in DNA: TGTGCCAGCAGTCCGGGGACAGGGAAGATCTACGAGCAGTACTTC.

The gene calls are TRBV20-1 and TRBJ2-1; D call uncertain. The CDR3 spans 13 residues. Trimming shortened V by 4 bases and J by 0 bases, and 7 bases separated the two germline ends. Germline V gene lookup returns CDR1 DFQATT and CDR2 SNEGSKA (reference sequence). This CDR3 is CSATGPSYNEQFF. The CDR3 DNA sequence: TGCAGTGCTACTGGTCCCTCCTACAATGAGCAGTTCTTC.

The V call is TRBV28, the J call TRBJ2-1, with a tentative D call TRBD1 (6 bases). The CDR3 spans 14 residues. Germline lookup yields CDR1 MDHEN and CDR2 SYDVKM. V was pared by 3 bases and J by 4 bases, with 10 bases between. The CDR3 sequence is CASSLRQAYNEQFF. For the CDR3, the DNA is TGTGCCAGCAGTTTGAGACAGGCTTACAATGAGCAGTTCTTC. Full variable domain (rest looked up from reference TRBV28 and TRBJ2-1): DVKVTQSSRYLVKRTGEKVFLECVQDMDHENMFWYRQDPGLGLRLIYFSYDVKMKEKGDIPEGYSVSREKKERFSLILESASTNQTSMYLCASSLRQAYNEQFFGPGTRLTVL.

This chain links TRBV5-1 with TRBJ2-2; D gene uncertain. The ends were cut back, 6 bases at V and 8 bases at J, with 14 bases in the middle. CDR1 is SGHRS, CDR2 YFSETQ, per germline. This CDR3 region has 13 residues. In nucleotides, the CDR3 is TGCGCCAGCACCCGTGATCGACGAGGGGAGCTGTTTTTT. This codes for CASTRDRRGELFF.

Note on this clonotype: A read error may explain this, as a much larger clone is one base away. The CDR3 DNA reads as TGTGCCAGCACTGCGGACAGGGGTGAGACCCAGTTCTTC. Translated: CASTADRGETQFF. The chain recombines TRBV12-3 or TRBV12-4 with TRBJ2-5; 9 nucleotides match TRBD1. The J call may be incorrect, as the DNA end agrees better with TRBJ2-1. CDR3 length: 13 residues.

This clonotype has at least ten counts. The chain carries TRBV7-2 and TRBJ2-3; TRBD2 matches 7 bases. The V segment lost 0 bases and the J segment 2 bases; nucleotides outside the gene matches: 2. The CDR3 extends over 15 amino acids. Germline V gives CDR1 SGHTA, CDR2 FQGNSA. The CDR3 here is CASSLAGGNTDTQYF. DNA for the CDR3: TGTGCCAGCAGCTTAGCGGGAGGGAACACAGATACGCAGTATTTT.

The chain recombines TRBV12-5 with TRBJ1-2; no reliable D call. The CDR3 contains 19 residues. V lost 0 bases to trimming and J lost 4 bases, with 24 bases between them. Germline CDR1 LGHNT, CDR2 FRNRAP. CDR3 bases: TGTGCTAGTGGTTTGGTACTGAGCAGTTCAAAAGCTCCCCTCTATGGCTACACCTTC. It yields the protein CASGLVLSSSKAPLYGYTF. Full variable domain (outside the CDR3, taken from reference TRBV12-5 and TRBJ1-2): DARVTQTPRHKVTEMGQEVTMRCQPILGHNTVFWYRQTMMQGLELLAYFRNRAPLDDSGMPKDRFSAEMPDATLATLKIQPSEPRDSAVYFCASGLVLSSSKAPLYGYTFGSGTRLTVV.

The CDR3 reads CASSQRSVARFYNEQFF. In DNA, the CDR3 is TGCGCCAGCAGCCAAAGATCGGTGGCTAGGTTCTACAATGAGCAGTTCTTC. V usage is TRBV4-1 and J usage is TRBJ2-1; D gene unclear. The V gene's germline CDR1 is MGHRA and CDR2 YSYEKL. Trimming cost V 2 bases and J 3 bases, with 17 bases left between them. The CDR3 runs 17 residues.

The chain employs TRBV7-2 and TRBJ2-5; D is possibly TRBD2 (6 bases). CDR1 is SGHTA and CDR2 is FQGNSA in the germline V gene. The CDR3 sequence is 15 residues long. Trimming left V 7 bases short and J 11 bases short, with 26 bases between. The CDR3 here is CASKRRVGGAGEQYF. CDR3 DNA sequence: TGTGCCAGCAAGAGGAGGGTCGGGGGAGCCGGGGAGCAGTACTTC.

This chain links TRBV7-2 with TRBJ2-3; weak D call: TRBD1 (5 bases). The CDR3 extends over 13 amino acids. Looked up from germline, CDR1 is SGHTA and CDR2 is FQGNSA. Trimming stripped 0 bases from V and 14 bases from J, with 15 bases between. This CDR3 is CASSLAGAQKGYF. The CDR3 bases are TGTGCCAGCAGCTTAGCAGGGGCGCAGAAGGGGTATTTT.

The chain couples TRBV7-9 to TRBJ1-1, with D possibly TRBD1 on 5 matching bases. The germline CDR1 and CDR2 sequences are SEHNR and FQNEAQ (reference sequence). The CDR3 runs to 17 residues. V dropped 1 base and J dropped 2 bases, with 17 bases sitting between them. The CDR3 loop reads CASSLGGVSVLNTEAFF. Written as DNA, the CDR3 is TGTGCCAGCAGCTTAGGGGGGGTTTCAGTGTTAAACACTGAAGCTTTCTTT.

This clonotype has just a few counts. One junction end disagrees with the germline gene, perhaps due to a read error. V usage is TRBV7-2 and J usage is TRBJ2-3; maybe TRBD1 (5 bases). CDR1 is SGHTA and CDR2 is FQGNSA in the germline V gene. CDR3 length: 14 amino acids. The CDR3 region has the DNA TGTGCCAGCAGCGTAGCAGGGATTCCTGGTACGCAGTATTTT. Translation gives CASSVAGIPGTQYF.

The V call is TRBV2, the J call TRBJ2-7, with 10 bases identical to TRBD1. CDR3 length: 14 amino acids. With 6 bases clipped from V and 4 bases from J, the junction kept 6 bases outside the gene matches. Germline assignment: CDR1 SNHLY and CDR2 FYNNEI. The CDR3 protein is CASRAGTGDYEQYF. CDR3 DNA sequence: TGTGCCAGCAGAGCCGGGACAGGGGATTACGAGCAGTACTTC. Together with reference TRBV2 and TRBJ2-7, the CDR3 gives the full variable domain: EPEVTQTPSHQVTQMGQEVILRCVPISNHLYFYWYRQILGQKVEFLVSFYNNEISEKSEIFDDQFSVERPDGSNFTLKIRSTKLEDSAMYFCASRAGTGDYEQYFGPGTRLTVT.

The chain has TRBV28 and TRBJ1-2, with D possibly being TRBD1 (5 bases). The V and J ends lost 11 bases and 0 bases respectively, with 16 bases between them. Germline V gene lookup returns CDR1 MDHEN and CDR2 SYDVKM. The CDR3 is made up of 14 amino acids. The CDR3 region has the DNA TGTGCCTCTTTTCCAGGGAGGTCTAACTATGGCTACACCTTC. Its translation: CASFPGRSNYGYTF.

V is TRBV28 and J is TRBJ2-7, with TRBD1 as a possible D gene (7 bases). V was cut by 6 bases and J by 3 bases, with 18 bases left in between. The CDR3 contains 15 residues. Germline-derived CDR1 and CDR2 are MDHEN and SYDVKM. Here the CDR3 reads CASSGREGAGYEQYF. DNA of the CDR3: TGTGCCAGCAGCGGGAGAGAGGGGGCGGGCTACGAGCAGTACTTC.

The rearrangement joins TRBV7-9 to TRBJ2-5; no definite D call. V lost 6 bases to trimming and J lost 0 bases, with 11 bases between them. Germline V gives CDR1 SEHNR, CDR2 FQNEAQ (reference sequence). This CDR3 spans 14 amino acids. The CDR3 nucleotides are TGTGCCAGCAGTCAGACCGAGTACCAAGAGACCCAGTACTTC. It yields the protein CASSQTEYQETQYF.

This clonotype was found many times. The chain joins TRBV4-3 to TRBJ2-3; TRBD2 matches at 9 bases. Germline CDR1 is LGHNA and CDR2 is YSLEER. The CDR3 runs 16 residues. Trimming took 0 bases from V and 4 from J; bases not matched to a gene: 5. Here the CDR3 DNA reads TGCGCCAGCAGCCAAGAAGGGGCTAGCGGGGCAGATACGCAGTATTTT. Protein: CASSQEGASGADTQYF.

The V and J genes are TRBV12-3 or TRBV12-4 and TRBJ2-5; D is perhaps TRBD2 (9 bases). Deletions cut 3 bases from V and 11 bases from J, with 40 bases between. The CDR3 length is 21 residues. This CDR3 is CASSLRVGDRGISGSMNEQYF. CDR3 sequence (DNA): TGTGCCAGCAGTTTGCGGGTAGGAGACAGGGGAATTAGCGGGAGTATGAATGAGCAGTACTTC.

CDR3 residues: CASTADIGHNEQFF. The CDR3 DNA follows: TGTGCCAGCACCGCGGACATTGGGCACAATGAGCAGTTCTTC. The chain recombines TRBV28 with TRBJ2-1, with D perhaps TRBD1 (5 bases). CDR1 MDHEN and CDR2 SYDVKM come from the germline V gene. This CDR3 contains 14 residues. Trimming removed 7 bases from V and 5 bases from J, with 15 bases in between.